Presented here are 17 T cell receptor beta chains from one specimen sequenced in a study of T cell changes during pregnancy in multiple sclerosis. Using immunoSEQ multiplex PCR, the repertoire was profiled, and TCRdb retains in-frame clones only, with some absent. Here the sample spans approximately 90,000 clones, 90% to 95% being singletons. Source: peripheral blood, taken after pregnancy. These receptors all come from a female donor in good health, enrolled as a control in a pregnancy study.

The V call is TRBV2, the J call TRBJ1-2; D uncertain. Looked up from germline, CDR1 is SNHLY and CDR2 is FYNNEI. This CDR3 contains 13 residues. V lost 7 bases, J lost 2 bases, and 11 bases lay in between. Written as DNA, the CDR3 is TGTGCCAGCACGGGGTCCAGGAACTATGGCTACACCTTC. This codes for CASTGSRNYGYTF.

V and J are TRBV10-3 and TRBJ2-7; 7 positions agree with TRBD2. V trimming: 3 bases; J trimming: 2 bases; junction bases outside the gene matches: 7. CDR3 length: 15 residues. Per germline, CDR1 ENHRY and CDR2 SYGVKD. The CDR3 coding sequence is TGTGCCATCAGTGATTTTCCGGGAGGTCCCTACGAGCAGTACTTC. As protein: CAISDFPGGPYEQYF.

This chain connects TRBV6-1 to TRBJ2-2, with D perhaps matching TRBD1 (6 bases). The CDR3 contains 15 residues. The ends were cut back, 4 bases at V and 0 bases at J, with 9 bases in the middle. Germline V gene data show CDR1 as MNHNS and CDR2 as SASEGT. CDR3 amino acids: CASSAGQPNTGELFF. Here the CDR3 DNA reads TGTGCCAGCAGTGCTGGACAGCCGAACACCGGGGAGCTGTTTTTT.

J is TRBJ2-3 and V is TRBV7-3; 9 nucleotides agree with TRBD1. V lost 6 bases and J lost 6; bases outside the gene matches: 22. Germline V CDR1 and CDR2: SGHTA, FQGTGA. The CDR3 consists of 19 residues. As DNA, the CDR3 is TGTGCCAGCAGTTTTGGTGCCCCCCCGACAGGGGGAAGTGAGGATACGCAGTATTTT. Its translation: CASSFGAPPTGGSEDTQYF.

The V gene is TRBV2, the J gene TRBJ1-2; 8 bases map to TRBD1. Germline V gene data show CDR1 as SNHLY and CDR2 as FYNNEI. With 5 bases clipped from V and 4 bases from J, the junction kept 18 bases outside the gene matches. The CDR3 is 18 amino acids. DNA for the CDR3: TGTGCCAGCAGTTTTACCCCAGGGGGCCGTTCCTCCCTCTATGGCTACACCTTC. It encodes CASSFTPGGRSSLYGYTF.

This clone came up once. The rearrangement joins TRBV27 to TRBJ2-7, with D possibly TRBD2 on 5 matching bases. Germline CDR1 reads MNHEY; CDR2 reads SMNVEV (reference sequence). The CDR3 sequence is 15 residues long. The V end lost 4 bases, the J end lost 2 bases, and 15 bases lay between the germline ends. Written as DNA, the CDR3 is TGTGCCAGCAGTTACGACCGGGGATCCGCCTACGAGCAGTACTTC. It yields the protein CASSYDRGSAYEQYF.

V is TRBV7-9 and J is TRBJ2-4; a possible D gene is TRBD1 (6 bases). CDR1 and CDR2 from the germline V gene are SEHNR and FQNEAQ (reference sequence). This CDR3 is 13 amino acids long. The V end lost 5 bases, the J end lost 8 bases, and 13 bases lay between the germline ends. The CDR3 reads CASSPGQFYIQYF. The CDR3 DNA sequence: TGTGCCAGCAGCCCCGGACAGTTTTACATTCAGTACTTC. Full variable domain (outside the CDR3, taken from reference TRBV7-9 and TRBJ2-4): DTGVSQNPRHKITKRGQNVTFRCDPISEHNRLYWYRQTLGQGPEFLTYFQNEAQLEKSRLLSDRFSAERPKGSFSTLEIQRTEQGDSAMYLCASSPGQFYIQYFGAGTRLSVL.

This chain joins TRBV7-8 and TRBJ2-3; 14 nucleotides agree with TRBD2. The CDR3 loop spans 15 amino acids. Germline V gene data show CDR1 as SGHVS and CDR2 as FQNEAQ. V shed 4 bases and J 8 bases; nucleotides not matched to a gene: 5. The CDR3 loop reads CASSSGLAGGGTQYF. The CDR3, as DNA: TGTGCCAGCAGCTCCGGACTAGCGGGGGGAGGTACGCAGTATTTT.

The J gene is TRBJ1-6, the V gene TRBV7-6, with D perhaps matching TRBD1 (5 bases). The germline V gene has CDR1 SGHVS and CDR2 FNYEAQ. The CDR3 extends over 15 amino acids. Trimming left V 5 bases short and J 11 bases short, with 19 bases between. As DNA, the CDR3 is TGTGCCAGCAGCCCCGGGAGGGGAGATCGTGCACCCCTCCACTTT. It encodes CASSPGRGDRAPLHF.

Regarding this clone: Different DNA sequences within this sample yield the same CDR3. V usage is TRBV6-8 and J usage is TRBJ2-7; D not certain. The CDR3 runs 15 residues. The germline V gene encodes CDR1 MNHGY and CDR2 SAAAGT. Trimming removed 2 bases from V and 6 bases from J, with 17 bases in between. The CDR3 protein is CASSYVGGLSVEQYF. CDR3 bases: TGTGCCAGCAGTTACGTTGGCGGATTATCCGTCGAGCAGTACTTC.

This clone was detected only once. The genes are TRBV5-1 and TRBJ1-5, with D perhaps TRBD1 (5 bases). Trimming stripped 4 bases from V and 4 bases from J, with 15 bases between. The CDR3 consists of 15 residues. Per the germline V gene, CDR1 is SGHRS and CDR2 is YFSETQ. CDR3 region: CASSQAGLRNQPQHF. The CDR3 DNA follows: TGCGCCAGCAGCCAAGCAGGGTTGAGGAATCAGCCCCAGCATTTT.

The rearrangement links TRBV19 to TRBJ2-7; D unresolved. Germline V gene sequence: CDR1 LNHDA, CDR2 SQIVND (reference sequence). This CDR3 spans 13 amino acids. Trimming cost V 3 bases and J 7 bases, with 13 bases left between them. The CDR3 spells CASSITTRREQYF. CDR3 sequence (DNA): TGTGCCAGTAGTATCACCACAAGGAGAGAGCAGTACTTC. Supplemented by reference TRBV19 and TRBJ2-7, the full variable domain reads DGGITQSPKYLFRKEGQNVTLSCEQNLNHDAMYWYRQDPGQGLRLIYYSQIVNDFQKGDIAEGYSVSREKKESFPLTVTSAQKNPTAFYLCASSITTRREQYFGPGTRLTVT.

The rearrangement links TRBV5-4 to TRBJ1-2, with D possibly matching TRBD1 (5 bases). Germline CDR1 reads SGHNT; CDR2 reads YYREEE (reference sequence). V was trimmed by 0 bases and J by 2 bases, leaving 8 bases between them. This CDR3 region has 14 residues. The CDR3 sequence is CASSLAGLNYGYTF. The CDR3 DNA sequence: TGTGCCAGCAGCTTGGCAGGGCTAAACTATGGCTACACCTTC.

V is TRBV11-2 and J is TRBJ2-5, with 11 nucleotides matching TRBD2. J lost 5 bases, V lost 5 bases, and 4 bases had no gene match. This CDR3 contains 14 residues. Germline CDR1 is SGHAT and CDR2 is FQNNGV. CDR3 in amino acids: CASSQTSGEETQYF. CDR3 DNA: TGTGCCAGCAGCCAGACTAGCGGGGAGGAGACCCAGTACTTC.

This chain joins TRBV30 and TRBJ1-6, with 8 bases aligning to TRBD1. Germline assignment: CDR1 GTSNPN and CDR2 SVGIG (reference sequence). This CDR3 comprises 16 residues. Trimming took 2 bases from V and 5 from J; bases not matched to a gene: 8. The CDR3 DNA sequence: TGTGCCTGGAGTCCTTCCGGGACAGGCGATAATTCACCCCTCCACTTT. It is translated as CAWSPSGTGDNSPLHF.

The rearrangement joins TRBV7-3 to TRBJ2-5, with D uncertain. The length of the CDR3 is 15 residues. Germline V gene data show CDR1 as SGHTA and CDR2 as FQGTGA. The germline V and J ends were trimmed by 3 bases and 1 base, with 12 bases remaining between them. The CDR3 sequence: CASSLMGAGQETQYF. The CDR3 DNA follows: TGTGCCAGCAGCTTGATGGGCGCTGGCCAAGAGACCCAGTACTTC.

As for this clone: The same CDR3 is also encoded by other DNA sequences in this sample. The chain employs TRBV29-1 and TRBJ1-2; TRBD1 agrees at 10 bases. With V trimmed by 3 bases and J by 5 bases, 0 bases remained unmatched. CDR1 and CDR2 (germline): SQVTM, ANQGSEA. The CDR3 is 12 amino acids. CDR3 residues: CSVEGQGYGYTF. CDR3 coding DNA: TGCAGCGTTGAGGGACAGGGGTATGGCTACACCTTC.